This T cell receptor beta chain came from a study of T cell responses to AZD1222 COVID-19 vaccine. Points from the study as a whole: White British donors predominated, females outnumbered males, and clonal diversity was possibly underestimated.

As regards this clone: Its specificity is not known.

Repertoires were generated with immunoSEQ multiplex PCR, while TCRdb's copy carries only in-frame clones and drops some. The sample lists around 250,000 clones, 93% occurring once. The CDR3 loop spans 11 amino acids. The receptor was derived from an adult in good health. V is TRBV21-1 and J is TRBJ2-1; the table calls TRBD1, which could not be checked here. TRBV21-1 is flagged as a pseudogene. This material consisted of peripheral blood, taken on day 0 of AZD1222 vaccination. CDR3 residues: CARGPYNEQFF. CDR3 sequence (DNA): TGTGCCAGGGGCCCCTACAATGAGCAGTTCTTC.